This passage covers 27 T cell receptor beta chains from one sample sequenced in a study of blood T cells in healthy people across ages. Through a sample-barcoded 5' primer and a J-beta primer mix, a second PCR was run for roughly 7 to 11 cycles. TCRdb re-analysed the 5' RACE reads in MiXCR, keeping a single row per CDR3 protein. Of about 1.5 million distinct CDR3 sequences in the sample, approximately 39% were seen once. Material: blood. The source is a woman aged 18-35 years in good health.

This clonotype was picked up a small number of times. The rearrangement links TRBV24-1 to TRBJ2-1, with D tentatively TRBD1 or TRBD2 (6 bases each). V gave up 2 bases and J gave up 0 bases, with 10 bases separating them. Germline V gene data show CDR1 as KGHDR and CDR2 as SFDVKD. The CDR3 is 16 amino acids. In nucleotides, the CDR3 is TGTGCCACCAGTGATTGGGGGGCCAGCTCCTACAATGAGCAGTTCTTC. Translation: CATSDWGASSYNEQFF.

This clonotype was picked up a small number of times. V and J are TRBV6-5 and TRBJ2-2; the match to TRBD2 covers 13 bases. The length of the CDR3 is 15 residues. V gave up 6 bases and J gave up 9 bases; unmatched junction bases: 7. Germline V CDR1 and CDR2: MNHEY, SVGAGI. CDR3 amino acids: CASRPTSGGARELFF. The CDR3 DNA sequence: TGTGCCAGCAGACCTACTAGCGGGGGGGCCCGGGAGCTGTTTTTT.

This clonotype appeared a few times. The chain recombines TRBV7-3 with TRBJ2-5; 10 nucleotides agree with TRBD2. Germline CDR1 reads SGHTA; CDR2 reads FQGTGA. The CDR3 length is 15 residues. V gave up 5 bases and J gave up 2 bases; unmatched junction bases: 5. The CDR3 DNA reads TGTGCCAGCAGCCGGACTAGCGGATATCAAGAGACCCAGTACTTC. Translating gives CASSRTSGYQETQYF.

This sequence joins TRBV4-3 and TRBJ2-1; 8 bases agree with TRBD2. The J call could be wrong; TRBJ2-7 is a better fit for the DNA end. The CDR3 spans 18 residues. Germline CDR1 and CDR2: LGHNA and YSLEER. The CDR3, as DNA: TGCGCCAGCAGCCAAGATCTGTTTCGGACTAGCTCCTACAATGAGCAGTACTTC. It translates to CASSQDLFRTSSYNEQYF.

The chain couples TRBV4-3 to TRBJ1-3, with a weak D call TRBD1 (5 bases). From germline, CDR1 is LGHNA and CDR2 YSLEER. The CDR3 loop spans 15 amino acids. Between the trimmed V and J ends, which lost 5 bases and 0 bases, there was a span of 11 bases. The CDR3 DNA reads as TGCGCCAGCAGCACCGGGACGGGCTCTGGAAACACCATATATTTT. As protein: CASSTGTGSGNTIYF.

This sequence joins TRBV27 and TRBJ2-1; TRBD2 aligns across 10 bases. J lost 11 bases, V lost 5 bases, and 15 bases had no gene match. The CDR3 is made up of 16 amino acids. Germline V gene sequence: CDR1 MNHEY, CDR2 SMNVEV (reference sequence). The CDR3 nucleotides are TGTGCCAGCAGTCCAACCTTAAGCGGGAGGGGGACCAAGCAGTTCTTC. Its protein is CASSPTLSGRGTKQFF.

The chain links TRBV4-1 to TRBJ2-5; D is undetermined. CDR3 size: 13 residues. Germline assignment: CDR1 MGHRA and CDR2 YSYEKL. Trimming took 1 base from V and 2 from J, leaving 5 bases between them. The CDR3 loop reads CASSQGEQETQYF. DNA of the CDR3: TGCGCCAGCAGCCAAGGGGAACAAGAGACCCAGTACTTC.

V gene TRBV27 combines with J gene TRBJ2-1; weak D call: TRBD2 (5 bases). CDR1 is MNHEY and CDR2 is SMNVEV in the germline V gene (reference sequence). The ends were cut back, 6 bases at V and 9 bases at J, with 12 bases in the middle. The CDR3 sequence is 12 residues long. CDR3 protein: CASSKLDREQFF. The CDR3 DNA reads TGTGCCAGCAGCAAACTAGATCGTGAGCAGTTCTTC.

V gene TRBV12-3 or TRBV12-4 combines with J gene TRBJ2-7; 7 bases are a match to TRBD2. J was trimmed by 7 bases and V by 1 base; bases with no gene match: 7. This CDR3 has 14 residues. CDR3 residues: CASSLGGGSDEQYF. CDR3 bases: TGTGCCAGCAGTTTAGGCGGGGGTAGCGATGAGCAGTACTTC.

Comment on this clonotype: The junction departs from the called germline gene at one end, perhaps through a read error. V and J are TRBV6-2 or TRBV6-3 and TRBJ2-7; 9 nucleotides align to TRBD1. The CDR3 is 15 residues long. Looked up from germline, CDR1 is MNHEY and CDR2 is SVGEGT. The CDR3 is CAGRLGQGFPYEQYF. The CDR3 region has the DNA TGTGCCGGCAGACTGGGACAGGGATTCCCCTACGAGCAGTACTTC.

Comments on this clonotype: The junction and the germline gene differ at one end; a read error may be behind it. V gene TRBV25-1 combines with J gene TRBJ2-1; a possible D gene is TRBD2 (6 bases). This CDR3 has 14 amino acids. CDR1 and CDR2 (germline): MGHDK, SYGVNS. The CDR3 nucleotides are TGTGCCTGCAGGAGGGAGGACCGCTACAATGAGCAGTTCTTC. Translation: CACRREDRYNEQFF.

This chain joins TRBV7-9 and TRBJ1-2, with 7 positions matching TRBD1. The V gene's germline CDR1 is SEHNR and CDR2 FQNEAQ (reference sequence). Trimming at V came to 2 bases and at J to 7 bases, leaving 7 bases not matched to a gene. The CDR3 length is 14 residues. The CDR3 DNA follows: TGTGCCAGCAGCTTACCGGTACAGGGGTTTGGCTACACCTTC. This translates into CASSLPVQGFGYTF.

The chain has TRBV7-6 and TRBJ2-5; D is ambiguous. Germline CDR1 reads SGHVS; CDR2 reads FNYEAQ. This CDR3 is built from 17 residues. V was cut by 3 bases and J by 0 bases, with 17 bases left in between. The CDR3 DNA sequence: TGTGCCAGCAGCTTTCCGGACGGACGCCAGTACCAAGAGACCCAGTACTTC. Protein product: CASSFPDGRQYQETQYF.

The table lists this clonotype with a few counts. V and J are TRBV27 and TRBJ2-3, with 7 nucleotides matching TRBD1. The CDR3 runs to 15 residues. V lost 5 bases, J lost 1 base, and 6 bases stayed unmatched. Germline V gene data show CDR1 as MNHEY and CDR2 as SMNVEV (reference sequence). DNA of the CDR3: TGTGCCAGCAGTCTCGGGACAGCGGGCACAGATACGCAGTATTTT. Translating it yields CASSLGTAGTDTQYF.

The chain combines TRBV7-2 with TRBJ2-5, with a weak D call TRBD1 (5 bases). CDR1 is SGHTA and CDR2 is FQGNSA in the germline V gene. This CDR3 comprises 14 residues. Trimming pared 0 bases from V and 4 bases from J, leaving 9 bases between. CDR3: CASSLAGDRETQYF. For the CDR3, the DNA is TGTGCCAGCAGCTTAGCAGGGGATCGAGAGACCCAGTACTTC.

This chain connects TRBV20-1 to TRBJ2-7, with 10 nucleotides matching TRBD2. The germline V gene encodes CDR1 DFQATT and CDR2 SNEGSKA (reference sequence). J lost 7 bases, V lost 0 bases, and 15 bases had no gene match. This CDR3 comprises 17 residues. The CDR3 protein is CSARDSGDGLAGDEQYF. The CDR3 DNA follows: TGCAGTGCTAGAGATTCGGGGGACGGGCTAGCGGGAGATGAGCAGTACTTC.

The CDR3, as DNA: TGCAGTGCTAACCGGGTCCCCTACAATGAGCAGTTCTTC. Translated, it gives CSANRVPYNEQFF. The rearrangement links TRBV20-1 to TRBJ2-1; D remains ambiguous. Germline CDR1 reads DFQATT; CDR2 reads SNEGSKA (reference sequence). Trimming stripped 4 bases from V and 2 bases from J, with 9 bases between. The CDR3 length is 13 residues.

The gene calls are TRBV12-3 or TRBV12-4 and TRBJ2-3; 12 bases are shared with TRBD2. The V segment lost 3 bases and the J segment 4 bases; nucleotides outside the gene matches: 8. The length of the CDR3 is 17 residues. The CDR3 nucleotides are TGTGCCAGCAGTTTGTTACTAGCGGGAGGTTTAGCAGATACGCAGTATTTT. Translated, it gives CASSLLLAGGLADTQYF.

The chain uses TRBV20-1 and TRBJ2-1; D gene ambiguous. This CDR3 comprises 11 residues. Trimming pared 2 bases from V and 7 bases from J, leaving 6 bases between. Germline CDR1 DFQATT, CDR2 SNEGSKA (reference sequence). The CDR3 bases are TGCAGTGCTAGAAATGGTAATGAGCAGTTCTTC. Amino acid sequence: CSARNGNEQFF.

The V and J genes are TRBV6-5 and TRBJ2-7; possibly TRBD1 for D (5 bases). V dropped 5 bases and J dropped 0 bases, with 11 bases sitting between them. There are 14 residues in the CDR3. The germline V gene has CDR1 MNHEY and CDR2 SVGAGI. The CDR3 sequence: CASSRQFSSYEQYF. The CDR3 DNA follows: TGTGCCAGCAGTAGACAGTTTAGCTCCTACGAGCAGTACTTC.

The table lists this clonotype with a few counts. The chain is built from TRBV20-1 and TRBJ2-1; 11 positions agree with TRBD1. Trimming cost V 3 bases and J 7 bases; bases outside gene matches: 8. Per germline, CDR1 DFQATT and CDR2 SNEGSKA (reference sequence). This CDR3 has 15 amino acids. CDR3 DNA sequence: TGCAGTGCTAGTAAGGGACAGGGGGTAAGGAATGAGCAGTTCTTC. Protein sequence: CSASKGQGVRNEQFF.

The V and J genes are TRBV7-2 and TRBJ2-2, with 8 bases that match TRBD1. V gave up 5 bases and J gave up 4 bases; unmatched junction bases: 6. CDR1 and CDR2 (germline): SGHTA, FQGNSA. This CDR3 contains 15 residues. CDR3 sequence (DNA): TGTGCCAGCAGCCCCGGACAGGGAACCACCGGGGAGCTGTTTTTT. Encoded protein: CASSPGQGTTGELFF.

CDR3 sequence (DNA): TGCAGTGCTACAGGGGAGGGTTCGGTGACTGAAGCTTTCTTT. It yields the protein CSATGEGSVTEAFF. The rearrangement joins TRBV20-1 to TRBJ1-1, with TRBD1 as a possible D gene (6 bases). CDR1 DFQATT and CDR2 SNEGSKA come from the germline V gene (reference sequence). Trimming shortened V by 4 bases and J by 5 bases, and 17 bases separated the two germline ends. This CDR3 region has 14 residues.

This clonotype appeared a few times. The chain uses TRBV6-5 and TRBJ2-3; D is ambiguous. The ends were cut back, 9 bases at V and 6 bases at J, with 10 bases in the middle. From germline, CDR1 is MNHEY and CDR2 SVGAGI. This CDR3 has 11 residues. The CDR3, as DNA: TGTGCCAGTTCAAAAGGCGATACGCAGTATTTT. Residues: CASSKGDTQYF.

This clonotype was observed a handful of times. The J gene is TRBJ2-2, the V gene TRBV9, with D perhaps being TRBD1 or TRBD2 (5 bases each). V was trimmed by 3 bases and J by 4 bases, leaving 7 bases between them. Germline V gene lookup returns CDR1 SGDLS and CDR2 YYNGEE. This CDR3 comprises 13 residues. The CDR3 DNA sequence: TGTGCCAGCAGCGGGGGACCCACCGGGGAGCTGTTTTTT. This translates into CASSGGPTGELFF.

In its sample, this clonotype was seen a few times. The chain uses TRBV7-3 and TRBJ2-5, with 13 bases aligning to TRBD2. Germline lookup yields CDR1 SGHTA and CDR2 FQGTGA. After removal of 4 bases from V and 4 bases from J, the junction contained 6 bases not matched to a gene. CDR3 length: 16 amino acids. CDR3 sequence reads: CASSSSGLAGVETQYF. The DNA of the CDR3 is TGTGCCAGCAGCTCGAGCGGACTAGCGGGGGTAGAGACCCAGTACTTC.

This chain connects TRBV10-3 to TRBJ2-1, with D unclear. CDR1 and CDR2 from the germline V gene are ENHRY and SYGVKD. This CDR3 comprises 13 residues. V gave up 3 bases and J gave up 3 bases, with 6 bases separating them. The CDR3 loop is CAISERDYNEQFF. The CDR3 DNA reads as TGTGCCATCAGTGAAAGGGACTACAATGAGCAGTTCTTC.